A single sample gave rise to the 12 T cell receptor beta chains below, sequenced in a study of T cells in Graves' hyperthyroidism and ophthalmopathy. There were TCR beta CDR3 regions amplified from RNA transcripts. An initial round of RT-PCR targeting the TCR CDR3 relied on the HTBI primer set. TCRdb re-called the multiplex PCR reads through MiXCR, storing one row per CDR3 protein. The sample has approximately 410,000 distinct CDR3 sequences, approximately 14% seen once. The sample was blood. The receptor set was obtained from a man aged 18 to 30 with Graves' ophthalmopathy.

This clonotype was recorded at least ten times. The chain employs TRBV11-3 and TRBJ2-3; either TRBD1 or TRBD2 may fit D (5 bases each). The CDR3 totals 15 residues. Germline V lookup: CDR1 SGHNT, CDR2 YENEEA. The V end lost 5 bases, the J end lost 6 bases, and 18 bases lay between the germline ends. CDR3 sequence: CASSLLEGPTDTQYF. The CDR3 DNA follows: TGTGCCAGCAGCCTACTTGAGGGACCCACCGATACGCAGTATTTT.

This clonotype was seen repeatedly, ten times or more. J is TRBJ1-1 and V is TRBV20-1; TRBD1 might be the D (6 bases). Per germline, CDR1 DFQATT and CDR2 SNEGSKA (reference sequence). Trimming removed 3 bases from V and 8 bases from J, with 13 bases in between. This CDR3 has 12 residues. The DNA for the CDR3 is TGCAGTGCTAGTATAGGGGGTTTGGAAGCTTTCTTT. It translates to CSASIGGLEAFF.

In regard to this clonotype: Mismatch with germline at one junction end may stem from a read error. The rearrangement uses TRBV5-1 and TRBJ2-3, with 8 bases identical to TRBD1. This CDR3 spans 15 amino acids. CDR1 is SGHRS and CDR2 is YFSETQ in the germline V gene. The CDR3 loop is CASSPAGGLVDTRYF. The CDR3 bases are TGCGCCAGCAGCCCAGCAGGGGGCTTGGTAGATACGCGGTATTTT.

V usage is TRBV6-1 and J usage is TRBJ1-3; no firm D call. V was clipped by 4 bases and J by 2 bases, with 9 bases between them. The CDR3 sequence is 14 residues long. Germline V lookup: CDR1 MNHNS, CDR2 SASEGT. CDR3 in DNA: TGTGCCAGCAGTGGAGGGCTACCTGGAAACACCATATATTTT. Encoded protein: CASSGGLPGNTIYF.

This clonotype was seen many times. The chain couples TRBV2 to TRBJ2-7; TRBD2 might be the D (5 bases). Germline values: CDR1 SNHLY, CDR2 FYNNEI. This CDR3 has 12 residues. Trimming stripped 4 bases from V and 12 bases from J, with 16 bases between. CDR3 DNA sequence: TGTGCCAGCAGTGGGACTTCATTTAGGGTGTACTTC. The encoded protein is CASSGTSFRVYF.

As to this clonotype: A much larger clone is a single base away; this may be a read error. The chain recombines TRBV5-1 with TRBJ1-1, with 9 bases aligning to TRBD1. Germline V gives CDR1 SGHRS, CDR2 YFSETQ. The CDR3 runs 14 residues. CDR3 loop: CASSDTQGATEASF. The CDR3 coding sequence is TGCGCCAGCAGCGACACACAGGGGGCAACTGAAGCTTCCTTT. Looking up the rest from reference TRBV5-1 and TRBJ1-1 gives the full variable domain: KAGVTQTPRYLIKTRGQQVTLSCSPISGHRSVSWYQQTPGQGLQFLFEYFSETQRNKGNFPGRFSGRQFSNSRSEMNVSTLELGDSALYLCASSDTQGATEASFGQGTRLTVV.

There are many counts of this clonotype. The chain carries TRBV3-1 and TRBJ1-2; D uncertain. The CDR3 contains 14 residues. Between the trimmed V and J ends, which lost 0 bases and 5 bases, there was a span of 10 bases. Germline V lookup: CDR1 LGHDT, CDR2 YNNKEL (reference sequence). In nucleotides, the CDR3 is TGTGCCAGCAGCCAAGATATAGGGATTTATGGCTACACCTTC. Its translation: CASSQDIGIYGYTF.

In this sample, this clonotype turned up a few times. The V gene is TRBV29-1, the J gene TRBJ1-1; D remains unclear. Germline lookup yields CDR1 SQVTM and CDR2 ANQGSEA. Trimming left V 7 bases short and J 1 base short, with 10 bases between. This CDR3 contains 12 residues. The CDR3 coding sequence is TGCAGCGCCTCGACAAGGAACACTGAAGCTTTCTTT. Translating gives CSASTRNTEAFF.

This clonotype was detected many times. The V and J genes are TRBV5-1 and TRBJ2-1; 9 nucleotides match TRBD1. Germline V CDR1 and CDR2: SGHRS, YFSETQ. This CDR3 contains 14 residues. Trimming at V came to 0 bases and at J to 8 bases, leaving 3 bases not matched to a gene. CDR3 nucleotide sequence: TGCGCCAGCAGCTTGGGGACAGGGGAGGATGAGCAGTTCTTC. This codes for CASSLGTGEDEQFF.

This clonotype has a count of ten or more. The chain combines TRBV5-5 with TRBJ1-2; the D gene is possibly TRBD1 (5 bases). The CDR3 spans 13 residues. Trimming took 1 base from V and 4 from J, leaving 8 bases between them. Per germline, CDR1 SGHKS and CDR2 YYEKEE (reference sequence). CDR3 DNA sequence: TGTGCCAGCAGCTTGCGGGGCAGCTATGGCTACACCTTC. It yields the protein CASSLRGSYGYTF.

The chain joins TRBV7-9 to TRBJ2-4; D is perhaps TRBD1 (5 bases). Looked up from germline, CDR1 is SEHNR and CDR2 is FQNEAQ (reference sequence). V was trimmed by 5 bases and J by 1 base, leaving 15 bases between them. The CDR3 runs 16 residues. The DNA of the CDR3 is TGTGCCAGCAGCCAGGGTCAAAATTTGGCCAAAAACATTCAGTACTTC. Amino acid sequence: CASSQGQNLAKNIQYF.

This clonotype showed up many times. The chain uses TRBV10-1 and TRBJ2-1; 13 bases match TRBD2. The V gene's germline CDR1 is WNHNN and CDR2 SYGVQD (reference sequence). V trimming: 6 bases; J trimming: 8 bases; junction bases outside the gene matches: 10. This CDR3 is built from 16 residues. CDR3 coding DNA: TGCGCCAGCAGCGGCCGGACTAGCGGGAGTGACGATGAGCAGTTCTTC. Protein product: CASSGRTSGSDDEQFF.